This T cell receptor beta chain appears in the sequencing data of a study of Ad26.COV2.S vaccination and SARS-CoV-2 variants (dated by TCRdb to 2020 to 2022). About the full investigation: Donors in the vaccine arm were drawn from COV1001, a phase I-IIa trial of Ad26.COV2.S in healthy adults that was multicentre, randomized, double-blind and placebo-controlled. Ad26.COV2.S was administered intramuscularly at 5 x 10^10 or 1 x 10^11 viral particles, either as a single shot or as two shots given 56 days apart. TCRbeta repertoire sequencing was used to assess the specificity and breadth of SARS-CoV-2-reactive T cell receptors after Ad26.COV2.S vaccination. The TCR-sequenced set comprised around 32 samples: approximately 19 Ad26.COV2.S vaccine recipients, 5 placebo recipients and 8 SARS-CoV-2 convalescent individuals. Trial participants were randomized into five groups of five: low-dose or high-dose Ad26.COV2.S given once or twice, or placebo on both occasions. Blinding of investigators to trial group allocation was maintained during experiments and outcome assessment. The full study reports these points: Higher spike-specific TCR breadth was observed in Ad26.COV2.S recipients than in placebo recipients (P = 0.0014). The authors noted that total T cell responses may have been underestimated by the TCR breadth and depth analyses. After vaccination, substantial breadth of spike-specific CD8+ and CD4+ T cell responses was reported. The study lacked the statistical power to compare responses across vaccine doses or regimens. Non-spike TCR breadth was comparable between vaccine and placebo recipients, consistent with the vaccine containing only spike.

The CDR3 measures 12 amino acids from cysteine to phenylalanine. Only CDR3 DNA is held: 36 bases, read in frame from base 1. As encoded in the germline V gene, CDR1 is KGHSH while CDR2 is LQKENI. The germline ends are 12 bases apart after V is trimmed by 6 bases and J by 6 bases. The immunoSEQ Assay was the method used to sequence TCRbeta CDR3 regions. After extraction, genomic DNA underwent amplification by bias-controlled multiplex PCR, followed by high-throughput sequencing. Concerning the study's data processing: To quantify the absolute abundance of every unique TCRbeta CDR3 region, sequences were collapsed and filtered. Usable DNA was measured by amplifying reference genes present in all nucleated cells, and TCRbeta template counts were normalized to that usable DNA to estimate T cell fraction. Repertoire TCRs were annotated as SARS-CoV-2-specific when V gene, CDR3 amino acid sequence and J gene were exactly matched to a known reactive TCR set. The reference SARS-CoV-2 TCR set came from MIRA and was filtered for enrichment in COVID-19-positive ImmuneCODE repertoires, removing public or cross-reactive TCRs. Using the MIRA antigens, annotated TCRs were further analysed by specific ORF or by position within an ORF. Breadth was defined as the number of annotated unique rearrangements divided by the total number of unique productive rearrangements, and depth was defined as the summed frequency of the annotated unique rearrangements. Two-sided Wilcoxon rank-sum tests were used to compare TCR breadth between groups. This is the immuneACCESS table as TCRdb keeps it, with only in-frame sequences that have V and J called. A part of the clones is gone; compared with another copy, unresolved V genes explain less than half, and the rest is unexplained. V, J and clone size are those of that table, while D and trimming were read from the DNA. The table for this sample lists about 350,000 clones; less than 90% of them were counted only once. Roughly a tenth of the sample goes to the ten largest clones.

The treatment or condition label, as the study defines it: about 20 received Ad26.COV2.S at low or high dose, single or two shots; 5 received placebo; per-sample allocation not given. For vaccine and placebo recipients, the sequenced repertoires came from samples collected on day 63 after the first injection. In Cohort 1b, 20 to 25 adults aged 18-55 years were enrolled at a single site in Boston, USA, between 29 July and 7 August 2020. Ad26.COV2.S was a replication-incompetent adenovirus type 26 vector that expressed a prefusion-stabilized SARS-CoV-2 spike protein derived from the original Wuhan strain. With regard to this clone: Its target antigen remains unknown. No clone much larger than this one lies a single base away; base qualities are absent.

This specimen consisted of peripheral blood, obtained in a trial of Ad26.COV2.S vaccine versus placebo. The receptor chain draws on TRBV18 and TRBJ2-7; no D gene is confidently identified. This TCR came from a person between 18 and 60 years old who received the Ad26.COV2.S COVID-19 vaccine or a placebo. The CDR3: CASSVPQGEQYF. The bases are TGTGCCAGCTCCGTACCCCAAGGCGAGCAGTACTTC.